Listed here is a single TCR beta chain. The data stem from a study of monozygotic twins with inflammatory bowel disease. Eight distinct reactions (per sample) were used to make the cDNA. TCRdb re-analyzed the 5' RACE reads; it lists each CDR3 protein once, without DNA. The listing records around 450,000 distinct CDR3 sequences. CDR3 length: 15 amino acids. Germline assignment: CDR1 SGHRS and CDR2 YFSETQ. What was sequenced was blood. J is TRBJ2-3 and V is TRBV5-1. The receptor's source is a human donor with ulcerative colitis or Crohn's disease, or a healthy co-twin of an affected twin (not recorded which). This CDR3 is CASSLATVSTDTQYF. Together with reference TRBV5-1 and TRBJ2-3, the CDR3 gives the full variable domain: KAGVTQTPRYLIKTRGQQVTLSCSPISGHRSVSWYQQTPGQGLQFLFEYFSETQRNKGNFPGRFSGRQFSNSRSEMNVSTLELGDSALYLCASSLATVSTDTQYFGPGTRLTVL.